These T cell receptor beta chains were read from a single sample in a study of blood T cell repertoires in COVID-19. Data came from immunoSEQ multiplex PCR; TCRdb stores just in-frame clones and leaves some out. This sample carries roughly 240,000 clones, 88% of them seen once, and the ten largest clones take about 2.3%. The sequencing sample was made of PBMCs or T cells enriched from blood (not recorded which). The receptors originated from a middle-aged woman with acute COVID-19. The CDR3 runs from the conserved cysteine through the conserved F or W. The D gene is left open where the match is weak.

V gene,D gene,J gene,CDR3 DNA,CDR3 protein
TRBV5-1,.,TRBJ1-2,TGCGCCAGCAGCTCGGGGGGCCTCGACTATGGCTACACCTTC,CASSSGGLDYGYTF
TRBV3-1/TRBV3-2,.,TRBJ1-3,TGTGCCAGCAGCCAAGGGATGGGGGCGCGTGGAAACACCATATATTTT,CASSQGMGARGNTIYF
TRBV5-5,TRBD1,TRBJ2-1,TGTGCCAGCAGCTTGCCGACAGGGAGCGATGAGCAGTTCTTC,CASSLPTGSDEQFF
TRBV6-6,.,TRBJ1-1,TGTGCCAGCCGACGCAGGGTCGGGTCCACTGAAGCTTTCTTT,CASRRRVGSTEAFF
TRBV7-8,TRBD1,TRBJ2-7,TGTGCCAGCAGCTTAGGACAGGGGATATACGAGCAGTACTTC,CASSLGQGIYEQYF
TRBV6-1,.,TRBJ1-1,TGTGCCAGCAGTGAAGGGACACGCTTCTTGAACACTGAAGCTTTCTTT,CASSEGTRFLNTEAFF
TRBV19,TRBD2,TRBJ2-3,TGTGCCAGTAGCTCGGGACTAGCGATCCCTAGGGGGTTGGTGACGCAGTATTTT,CASSSGLAIPRGLVTQYF
TRBV7-2,TRBD1,TRBJ1-3,TGTGCCAGCAGCCCAGCTACTCCCGGGACAGGAACTGGAAACACCATATATTTT,CASSPATPGTGTGNTIYF
TRBV4-3,TRBD2,TRBJ2-2,TGCGCCAGCAGCCAATCCAGCGGGGGGGGCCACACCGGGGAGCTGTTTTTT,CASSQSSGGGHTGELFF
TRBV19,.,TRBJ1-2,TGTGCCAGTAGTATCATGGTTGTCGCGGCGGCAGCTAACTATGGCTACACCTTC,CASSIMVVAAAANYGYTF
TRBV19,TRBD1,TRBJ1-2,TGTGCCAGTACCCTTGGGACAGGGGTTAACTATGGCTACACCTTC,CASTLGTGVNYGYTF
TRBV3-1/TRBV3-2,.,TRBJ2-6,TGTGCCAGCAGCCAAGCTGGGAGAAAGGGGGTAGGGGCCAACGTCCTGACTTTC,CASSQAGRKGVGANVLTF